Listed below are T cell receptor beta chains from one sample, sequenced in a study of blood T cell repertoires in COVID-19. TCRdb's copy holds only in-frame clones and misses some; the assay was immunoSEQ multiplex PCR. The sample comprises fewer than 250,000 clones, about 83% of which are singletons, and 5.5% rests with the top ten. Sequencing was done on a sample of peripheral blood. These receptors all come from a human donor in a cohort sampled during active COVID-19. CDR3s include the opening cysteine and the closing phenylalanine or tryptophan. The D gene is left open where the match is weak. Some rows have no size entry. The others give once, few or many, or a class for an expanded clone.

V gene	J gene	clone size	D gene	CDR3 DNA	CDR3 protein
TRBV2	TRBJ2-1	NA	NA	TGTGCCAGCAGCGAAAGGGGCTTCAATGAGCAGTTCTTC	CASSERGFNEQFF
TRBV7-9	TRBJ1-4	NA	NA	TGTGCCAGCAGCCCCCCGGGGGTTAGAACTAATGAAAAACTGTTTTTT	CASSPPGVRTNEKLFF
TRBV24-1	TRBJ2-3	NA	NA	TGTGCCACCAGTGATTTGGCAGGGCACCGCACAGATACGCAGTATTTT	CATSDLAGHRTDTQYF
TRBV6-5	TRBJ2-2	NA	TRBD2	TGTGCCACCGATTCCGGGACTAGTGGCACCGGGGAGCTGTTTTTT	CATDSGTSGTGELFF
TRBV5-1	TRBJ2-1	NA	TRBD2	TGCGCCAGCAGCTTAAGCGGGGGCGACTACAATGAGCAGTTCTTC	CASSLSGGDYNEQFF
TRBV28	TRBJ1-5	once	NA	TGTGCCAGCACCATTGGGGGGGGCAATCAGCCCCAGCATTTT	CASTIGGGNQPQHF
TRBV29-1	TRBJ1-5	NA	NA	TGCAGCGTCCAAAACGCAGGGCTTCAGCCCCAGCATTTT	CSVQNAGLQPQHF
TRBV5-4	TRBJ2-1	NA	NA	TGTGCCAGCAGCCCCAACCCGGCTAGTCGCAATGAGCAGTTCTTC	CASSPNPASRNEQFF
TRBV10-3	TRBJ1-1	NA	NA	TGTGCCATCACCCTAGGGGGAGAGACTGAAGCTTTCTTT	CAITLGGETEAFF
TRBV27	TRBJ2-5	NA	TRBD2	TGTGCCAGCAGTTCGAGGCCCCTAGCGGGGAAGGAAGAGACCCAGTACTTC	CASSSRPLAGKEETQYF
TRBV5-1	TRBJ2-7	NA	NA	TGCGCCAGCAGCTTGGAACAACCATACGAGCAGTACTTC	CASSLEQPYEQYF
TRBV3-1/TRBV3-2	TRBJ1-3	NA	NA	TGTGCCAGCAGCCAAGTAGAGGGTGGAAACACCATATATTTT	CASSQVEGGNTIYF
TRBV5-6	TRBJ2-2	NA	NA	TGTGCCAGCAGCCTCCGTGCGCCTAACACCGGGGAGCTGTTTTTT	CASSLRAPNTGELFF
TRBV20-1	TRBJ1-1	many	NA	TGCAGCACAAGTAACACTGAAGCTTTCTTT	CSTSNTEAFF
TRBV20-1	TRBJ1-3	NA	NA	TGCAGTGCTAGTAGGGGGTTCACTGGAAACACCATATATTTT	CSASRGFTGNTIYF
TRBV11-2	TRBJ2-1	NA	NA	TGTGCCAGCAGCTTAGTCGGTGGTTTCTACAATGAGCAGTTCTTC	CASSLVGGFYNEQFF
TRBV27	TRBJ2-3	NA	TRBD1	TGTGCCAGCAGACCCGGACAGGGGAAAGCAGATACGCAGTATTTT	CASRPGQGKADTQYF
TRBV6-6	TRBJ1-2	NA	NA	TGTGCCAGCAGTTCCCCCTCTAGCTATGGCTACACCTTC	CASSSPSSYGYTF
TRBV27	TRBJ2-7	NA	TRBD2	TGTGCCAGCAGTTCGATCCGACTAGCGGGAGGCGAGCAGTACTTC	CASSSIRLAGGEQYF
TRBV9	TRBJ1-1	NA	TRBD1	TGTGCCAGCAGCGTAGGTCCACAGGGGGCTGATGAAGCTTTCTTT	CASSVGPQGADEAFF
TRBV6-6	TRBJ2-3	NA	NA	TGTGCCAGCACTGATGGACTCGGCACAGATACGCAGTATTTT	CASTDGLGTDTQYF
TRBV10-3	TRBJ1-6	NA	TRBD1	TGTGCCATCAGGCCCGGACAGGGTAACAATTCACCCCTCCACTTT	CAIRPGQGNNSPLHF
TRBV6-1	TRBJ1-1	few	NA	TGTGCCAGCAGTGAAAATACAGGGCTGGCTTTCTTT	CASSENTGLAFF
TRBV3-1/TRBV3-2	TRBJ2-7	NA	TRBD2	TGTGCCAGCAGCTTTCGAGCGGGGGGTACAGTCGAGCAGTACTTC	CASSFRAGGTVEQYF
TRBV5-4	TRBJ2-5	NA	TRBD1	TGTGCCAGCAGTATCCGGGACAGGGGGCAAGAGACCCAGTACTTC	CASSIRDRGQETQYF
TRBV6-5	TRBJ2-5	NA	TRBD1	TGTGCCAGCAGAGCAGGGGGCGCGGTAGGGGAGACCCAGTACTTC	CASRAGGAVGETQYF
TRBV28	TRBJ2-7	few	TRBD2	TGTGCCAGCAGTTCTAGCGGGATCTACGAGCAGTACTTC	CASSSSGIYEQYF
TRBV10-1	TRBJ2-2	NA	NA	TGCGCCAGCAGTGAGCGGGTCTCCGGGGAGCTGTTTTTT	CASSERVSGELFF
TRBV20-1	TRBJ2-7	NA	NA	TGCAGTGCCTACAGGGAAAGCGAGCAGTACTTC	CSAYRESEQYF
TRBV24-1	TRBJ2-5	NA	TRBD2	TGTGCCACCAGTGATAGGATTATCTATGGATATGCGGGAGCATTAGAGACCCAGTACTTC	CATSDRIIYGYAGALETQYF
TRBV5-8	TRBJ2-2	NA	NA	TGTGCCAGCAGCTTCCTGAGCACCGGGGAGCTGTTTTTT	CASSFLSTGELFF
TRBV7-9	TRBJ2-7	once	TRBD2	TGTGCCAGCAGCCCCGGGACTAGGACCTACGAGCAGTACTTC	CASSPGTRTYEQYF
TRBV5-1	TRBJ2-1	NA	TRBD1	TGCGCCAGCAGCTGGGACAGGGACTACAATGAGCAGTTCTTC	CASSWDRDYNEQFF
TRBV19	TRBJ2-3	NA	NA	TGTGCCAGTAGTATGTCCCCTAGTAGAGCAGATACGCAGTATTTT	CASSMSPSRADTQYF
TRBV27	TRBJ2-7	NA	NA	TGTGCCAGCAGTTCGGGACTCTCCTACGAGCAGTACTTC	CASSSGLSYEQYF
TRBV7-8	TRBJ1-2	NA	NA	TGTGCCAGCAGCTTAGGGGGCAGGGTCTATGGCTACACCTTC	CASSLGGRVYGYTF
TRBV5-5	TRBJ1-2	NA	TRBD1	TGTGCCAGCACCCCGTTGGGACAGTCCTATGGCTACACCTTC	CASTPLGQSYGYTF
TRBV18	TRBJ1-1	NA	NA	TGTGCCAGCTCACCACAGGAGGCATTGGACACTGAAGCTTTCTTT	CASSPQEALDTEAFF
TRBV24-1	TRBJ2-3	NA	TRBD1	TGTGCCACCAGTGACTACGGGACAGGTAGCACAGATACGCAGTATTTT	CATSDYGTGSTDTQYF
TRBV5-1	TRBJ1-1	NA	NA	TGCGCCAGCAGCTTGGGGGGAGTGAACACTGAAGCTTTCTTT	CASSLGGVNTEAFF
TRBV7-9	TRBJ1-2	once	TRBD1	TGTGCCAGCAGCACCTTACCGGACAGGGGCAACTATGGCTACACCTTC	CASSTLPDRGNYGYTF
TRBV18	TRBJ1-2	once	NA	TGTGCCAGCTCATCTACAGAGGGTGGCTACACCTTC	CASSSTEGGYTF
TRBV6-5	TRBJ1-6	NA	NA	TGTGCCAGCGGGGGGTGGAGTTCACCCCTCCACTTT	CASGGWSSPLHF
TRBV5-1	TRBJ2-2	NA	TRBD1	TGCGCCAGCAGCCCCCGACAGGGGGCATACACCGGGGAGCTGTTTTTT	CASSPRQGAYTGELFF
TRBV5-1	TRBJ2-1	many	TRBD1	TGCGCCAGCAGCCCAACCCGGGACAGGGCCGCGAATGAGCAGTTCTTC	CASSPTRDRAANEQFF
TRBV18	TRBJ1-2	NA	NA	TGTGCCAGCTCACCCTCGACCCCGCCGGGAAACTATGGCTACACCTTC	CASSPSTPPGNYGYTF
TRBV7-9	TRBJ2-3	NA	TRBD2	TGTGCCAGCAGTGCTCTAGCGGGAGGCACAGATACGCAGTATTTT	CASSALAGGTDTQYF
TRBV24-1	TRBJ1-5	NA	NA	TGTGCCACCAGTCCCGGGGTTAGCAATCAGCCCCAGCATTTT	CATSPGVSNQPQHF
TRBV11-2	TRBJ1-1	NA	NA	TGTGCCAGCAGCAGGGGAGGCTCCTCTGAAGCTTTCTTT	CASSRGGSSEAFF
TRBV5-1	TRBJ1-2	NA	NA	TGCGCCAGCAGCGTTGGGCCGGGAACGGATGGCTACACCTTC	CASSVGPGTDGYTF